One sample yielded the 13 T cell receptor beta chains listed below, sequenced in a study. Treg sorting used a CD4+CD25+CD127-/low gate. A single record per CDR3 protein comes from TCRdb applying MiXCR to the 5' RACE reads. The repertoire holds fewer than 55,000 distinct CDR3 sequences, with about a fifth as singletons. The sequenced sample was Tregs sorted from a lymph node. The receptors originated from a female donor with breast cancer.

The CDR3 bases are TGTGCCAGCAGTTACGGGCTAGGCGGGAGCTCCTACAATGAGCAGTTCTTC. This translates into CASSYGLGGSSYNEQFF. V and J are TRBV6-2 or TRBV6-3 and TRBJ2-1; 7 bases are a match to TRBD2. The CDR3 has 17 residues. With V trimmed by 2 bases and J by 0 bases, 7 bases remained unmatched. CDR1 is MNHEY, CDR2 SVGEGT, per germline.

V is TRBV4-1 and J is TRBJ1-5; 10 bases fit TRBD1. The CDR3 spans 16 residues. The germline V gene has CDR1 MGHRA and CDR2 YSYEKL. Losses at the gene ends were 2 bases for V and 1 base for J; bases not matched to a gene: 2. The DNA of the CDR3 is TGCGCCAGCAGCCAAAGACAGGGGGCGAGCAATCAGCCCCAGCATTTT. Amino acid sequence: CASSQRQGASNQPQHF.

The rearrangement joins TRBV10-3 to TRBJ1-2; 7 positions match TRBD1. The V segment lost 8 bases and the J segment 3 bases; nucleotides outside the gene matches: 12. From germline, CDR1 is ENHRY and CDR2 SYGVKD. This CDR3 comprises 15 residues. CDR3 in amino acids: CAIGGGDRPDYGYTF. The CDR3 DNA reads TGTGCCATCGGGGGAGGGGACAGACCCGACTATGGCTACACCTTC.

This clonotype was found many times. The CDR3 region is CASSQAYGTSSYEQYF. In DNA form, the CDR3 reads TGCGCCAGCAGCCAAGCTTACGGGACTAGCTCCTACGAGCAGTACTTC. The J gene is TRBJ2-7, the V gene TRBV4-3; 8 bases fit TRBD2. The length of the CDR3 is 16 residues. Germline CDR1 reads LGHNA; CDR2 reads YSLEER. V lost 1 base, J lost 0 bases, and 5 bases stayed unmatched.

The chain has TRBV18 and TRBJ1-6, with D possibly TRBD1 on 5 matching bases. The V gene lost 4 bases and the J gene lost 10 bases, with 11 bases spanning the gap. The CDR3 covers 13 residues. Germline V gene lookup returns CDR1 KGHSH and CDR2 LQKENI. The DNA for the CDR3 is TGTGCCAGCTCACGCAGGGAGGACTCACCCCTCCACTTT. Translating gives CASSRREDSPLHF.

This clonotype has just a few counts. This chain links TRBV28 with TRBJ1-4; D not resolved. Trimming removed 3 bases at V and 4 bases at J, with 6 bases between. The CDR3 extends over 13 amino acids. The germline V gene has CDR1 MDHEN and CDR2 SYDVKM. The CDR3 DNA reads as TGTGCCAGCAGTTTGCCCGATAATGAAAAACTGTTTTTT. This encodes CASSLPDNEKLFF.

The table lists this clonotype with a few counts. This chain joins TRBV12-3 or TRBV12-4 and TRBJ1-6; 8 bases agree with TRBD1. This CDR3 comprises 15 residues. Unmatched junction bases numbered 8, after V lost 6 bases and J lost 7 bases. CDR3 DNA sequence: TGTGCCAGCAGCTCGGGACAGGCCCCAAATTCACCCCTCCACTTT. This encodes CASSSGQAPNSPLHF.

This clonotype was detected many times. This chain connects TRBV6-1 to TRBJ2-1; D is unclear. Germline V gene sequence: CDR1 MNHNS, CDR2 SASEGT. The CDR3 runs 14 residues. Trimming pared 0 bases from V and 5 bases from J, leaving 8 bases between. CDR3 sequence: CASSEARLNNEQFF. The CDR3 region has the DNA TGTGCCAGCAGTGAAGCGCGTCTGAACAATGAGCAGTTCTTC.

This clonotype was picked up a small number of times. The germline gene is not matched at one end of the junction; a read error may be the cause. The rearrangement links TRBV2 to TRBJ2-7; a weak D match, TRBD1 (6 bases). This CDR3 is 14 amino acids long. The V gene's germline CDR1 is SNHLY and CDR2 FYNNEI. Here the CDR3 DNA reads TGTACCAGCAGTGCCACATTAGGGGGCTACGAGCAGTACTTC. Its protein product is CTSSATLGGYEQYF.

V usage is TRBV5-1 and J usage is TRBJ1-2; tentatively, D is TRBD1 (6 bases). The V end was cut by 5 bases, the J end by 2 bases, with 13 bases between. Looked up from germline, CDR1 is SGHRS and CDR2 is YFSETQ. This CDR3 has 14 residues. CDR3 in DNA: TGCGCCAGCAGGAGGGACACCGACAACTATGGCTACACCTTC. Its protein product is CASRRDTDNYGYTF.

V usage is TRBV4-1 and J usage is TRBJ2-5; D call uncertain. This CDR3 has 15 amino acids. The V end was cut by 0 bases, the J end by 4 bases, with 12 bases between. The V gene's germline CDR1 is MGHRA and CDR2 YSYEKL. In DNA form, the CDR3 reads TGCGCCAGCAGCCAAGATAATGTGAGTGGAGAGACCCAGTACTTC. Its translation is CASSQDNVSGETQYF.

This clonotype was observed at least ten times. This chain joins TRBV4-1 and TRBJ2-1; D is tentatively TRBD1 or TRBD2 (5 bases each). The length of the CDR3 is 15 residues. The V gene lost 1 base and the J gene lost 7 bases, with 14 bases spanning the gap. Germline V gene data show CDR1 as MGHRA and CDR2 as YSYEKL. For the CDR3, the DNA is TGCGCCAGCAGCCAAGTTAGCGCAGGGTGGAATGAGCAGTTCTTC. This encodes CASSQVSAGWNEQFF.

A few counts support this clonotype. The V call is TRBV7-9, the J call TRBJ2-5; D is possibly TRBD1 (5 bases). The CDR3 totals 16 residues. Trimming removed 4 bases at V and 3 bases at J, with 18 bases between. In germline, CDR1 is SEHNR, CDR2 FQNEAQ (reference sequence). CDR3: CASSSTDEGAKETQYF. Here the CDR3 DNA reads TGTGCCAGCAGCTCCACGGACGAAGGGGCTAAAGAGACCCAGTACTTC.